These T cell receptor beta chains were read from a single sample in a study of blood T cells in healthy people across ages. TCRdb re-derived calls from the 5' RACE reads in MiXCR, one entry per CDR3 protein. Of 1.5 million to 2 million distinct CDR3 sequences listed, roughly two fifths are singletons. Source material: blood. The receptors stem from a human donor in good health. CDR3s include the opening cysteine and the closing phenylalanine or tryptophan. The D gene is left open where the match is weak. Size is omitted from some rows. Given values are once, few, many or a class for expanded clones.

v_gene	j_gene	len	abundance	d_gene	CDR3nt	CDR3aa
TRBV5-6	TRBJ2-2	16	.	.	TGTGCCAGCAGCCCTCCTACACGGCCATTCACCGGGGAGCTGTTTTTT	CASSPPTRPFTGELFF
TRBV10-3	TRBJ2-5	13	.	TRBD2	TGTGCCCAACGGAGCGGGACGGGAGAGACCCAGTACTTC	CAQRSGTGETQYF
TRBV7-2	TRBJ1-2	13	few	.	TGTGCCAGCAGCCAGGCGAATAACTATGGCTACACCTTC	CASSQANNYGYTF
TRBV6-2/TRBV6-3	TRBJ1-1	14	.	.	TGTGCCAGCCGCCGTTCGGGAGGGAGGACTGAAGCTTTCTTT	CASRRSGGRTEAFF
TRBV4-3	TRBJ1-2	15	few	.	TGCGCCAGCAGCCAAGATTTCGGCAGGGGCAATGGCTACACCTTC	CASSQDFGRGNGYTF
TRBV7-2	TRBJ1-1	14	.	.	TGTGCCAGCACTGCGAGGCTATGGGACACTGAAGCTTTCTTT	CASTARLWDTEAFF
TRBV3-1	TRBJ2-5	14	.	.	TGTGCCAGCAGCCAAGATACGAGCCAAGAGACCCAGTACTTC	CASSQDTSQETQYF
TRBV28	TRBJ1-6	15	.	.	TGTGCCAGTTCCGACGGAGGGAGAGTCGGGTCACCCCTCCACTTT	CASSDGGRVGSPLHF
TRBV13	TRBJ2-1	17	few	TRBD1	TGTGCCAGCAGCAACTCCCCCGGGACAGGGGAGAGAAATGAGCAGTTCTTC	CASSNSPGTGERNEQFF
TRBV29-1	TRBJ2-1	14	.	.	TGCAGCGTCATGAACAGTTCGGGGTACAATGAGCAGTTCTTC	CSVMNSSGYNEQFF
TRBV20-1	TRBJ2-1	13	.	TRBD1	TGCAGTGCAAGACAGGGGGAGTACAATGAGCAGTTCTTC	CSARQGEYNEQFF
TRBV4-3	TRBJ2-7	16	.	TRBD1	TGCGCCAGCAGCCCGGGGGGACAGGGAAGTAGGTACGAGCAGTACTTC	CASSPGGQGSRYEQYF
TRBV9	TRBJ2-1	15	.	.	TGTGCCGGCAGCGAGGGAGCCACGAGACCTAATGAGCAGTTCTTC	CAGSEGATRPNEQFF
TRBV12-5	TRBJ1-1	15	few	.	TGTGCTAGTGGTCCGCGGACGAGGTGGGACACTGAAGCTTTCTTT	CASGPRTRWDTEAFF
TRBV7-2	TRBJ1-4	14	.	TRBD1	TGTGCCAGCAGCCAAGACAGGGGAGAAGAAAAACTGTTTTTT	CASSQDRGEEKLFF
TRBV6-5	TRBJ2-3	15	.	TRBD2	TGTGCCAGCAGGCCACTAGCGGCCCGCACAGATACGCAGTATTTT	CASRPLAARTDTQYF
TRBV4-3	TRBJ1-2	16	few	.	TGCGCCAGCAGCCAAGAAATTAGGGGGGCCCTCTATGGCTACACCTTC	CASSQEIRGALYGYTF
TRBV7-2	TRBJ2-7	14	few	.	TGTGCCAGCAGCTTAGAGTTGGGACGGGACGAGCAGTACTTC	CASSLELGRDEQYF
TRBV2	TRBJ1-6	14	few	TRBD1	TGTGCCAGCAAAGGGACAGGGGGCATGTCACCCCTCCACTTT	CASKGTGGMSPLHF
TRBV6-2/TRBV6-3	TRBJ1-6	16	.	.	TGTGCCAGCAGTTACCTGGACGCCTCAGAGGGTTCACCCCTCCACTTT	CASSYLDASEGSPLHF
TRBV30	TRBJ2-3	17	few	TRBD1	TGTGCCTGGAGTAGGACTCGCGGCGGGACAGGGTCCGATACGCAGTATTTT	CAWSRTRGGTGSDTQYF
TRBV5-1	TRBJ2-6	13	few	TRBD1	TGCGCCAGCAGCTTGGGAACAGGGGGTCTCCTGACTTTC	CASSLGTGGLLTF
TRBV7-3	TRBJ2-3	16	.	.	TGTGCCAGCAGCTTGAATTTGCCAAGCGATGCGGATACGCAGTATTTT	CASSLNLPSDADTQYF
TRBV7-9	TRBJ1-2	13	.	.	TGTGCCAGCAGCTTAGGGCAGGCAAATGGCTACACCTTC	CASSLGQANGYTF
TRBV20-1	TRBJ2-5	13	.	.	TGCAGTGCTAGGGGGGGCGCATACAATGAGCAGTACTTC	CSARGGAYNEQYF
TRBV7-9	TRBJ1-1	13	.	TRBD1	TGTGCCAGCTTACCGCAGGGGGCGACTGAAGCTTTCTTT	CASLPQGATEAFF
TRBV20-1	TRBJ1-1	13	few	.	TGCAGTGCTAGAGGGGTGGAGGGGACTGAAGCTTTCTTT	CSARGVEGTEAFF
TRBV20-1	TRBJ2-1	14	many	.	TGCAGTGCTAGAGGGGGGAGCTCCTACAATGAGCAGTTCTTC	CSARGGSSYNEQFF
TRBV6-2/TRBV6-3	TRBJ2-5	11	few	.	TGTGCCAGCAGTGCCATTTTCGCCCAGTACTTC	CASSAIFAQYF